The clone carrying this T cell receptor beta chain was seen a single time. The sample comes from a study of OX40 agonist ivuxolimab in advanced cancers. Clones were sequenced by immunoSEQ multiplex PCR, and TCRdb holds only the in-frame ones, with some missing. Among tens of thousands of clones listed, 88% were seen once. Per germline, CDR1 MNHNS and CDR2 SASEGT. Trimming took off 8 bases at V and 0 bases at J, with 11 bases between the two ends. The CDR3 spans 13 residues. This clonotype was sampled from an adult with an advanced solid tumor such as melanoma, head and neck, liver or kidney cancer. Sequenced material: CD4+ or CD8+ T cells sorted from blood, taken in a trial of the OX40 agonist ivuxolimab. The V call is TRBV6-1, the J call TRBJ2-7; no definite D call. The CDR3 bases are TGTGCCAGCTTAGAGGACGTCTCCTACGAGCAGTACTTC. Its translation is CASLEDVSYEQYF.